Listed below are T cell receptor beta chains from one sample, sequenced in a study of blood T cell repertoires in COVID-19. Profiling relied on immunoSEQ multiplex PCR, and the TCRdb table lists in-frame clones only, not all of them. The sample comprises more than 300,000 clones, about nine tenths of which are singletons, and roughly 4% rests with the top ten. The material sequenced was PBMCs or T cells enriched from blood (not recorded which). The receptors stem from a man aged 25 to 40 who had recovered from COVID-19. Each CDR3 is given with its conserved first and last residue. The D gene is left open where the match is weak.

>NA|TRBJ1-5|TRBV19
TGTGCCAGTAGTTTCGCCGGCCGAGGTCAGCCCCAGCATTTT
CASSFAGRGQPQHF
>TRBD1|TRBJ2-2|TRBV14
TGTGCCAGCAGCCAAGGTAACAGGGGAATGGCCGGGGAGCTGTTTTTT
CASSQGNRGMAGELFF
>TRBD2|TRBJ2-3|TRBV11-3
TGTGCCAGCAGCTTAGCGGCGGGGGAACACACAGATACGCAGTATTTT
CASSLAAGEHTDTQYF
>NA|TRBJ2-1|TRBV11-2
TGTGCCAGCAGCTCCCCGGTGTCAAGAGGCAATGAGCAGTTCTTC
CASSSPVSRGNEQFF
>TRBD1|TRBJ2-6|TRBV27
TGTGCCAGCAGTTGGGACAGGTTCTCTGGGGCCAACGTCCTGACTTTC
CASSWDRFSGANVLTF
>NA|TRBJ1-4|TRBV28
TGTGCCAGCAGTTTATTGGTAGGGGCAACTAATGAAAAACTGTTTTTT
CASSLLVGATNEKLFF
>TRBD1|TRBJ2-7|TRBV6-5
TGTGCCAGCAGCCAGGAATGGACAGGAATCTACGAGCAGTACTTC
CASSQEWTGIYEQYF
>TRBD2|TRBJ2-7|TRBV11-2
TGTGCCAGCAGCCCGACGTGGGTAGCGGGAGTCGCCGAGCAGTACTTC
CASSPTWVAGVAEQYF
>NA|TRBJ1-5|TRBV12-3/TRBV12-4
TGTGCCAGCAGTTTTGGGGGGGATCAGCCCCAGCATTTT
CASSFGGDQPQHF
>TRBD2|TRBJ2-5|TRBV3-1/TRBV3-2
TGTGCCAGCACATCTAGCGGGAGTGAGACCCAGTACTTC
CASTSSGSETQYF
>NA|TRBJ1-4|TRBV5-5
TGTGCCAGCAGCTTAACAGGGTGGGGCGAAAAACTGTTTTTT
CASSLTGWGEKLFF
>NA|TRBJ1-1|TRBV12-3/TRBV12-4
TGTGCCAGCAGTTCCGGCGGCGGGGCTTTCTTT
CASSSGGGAFF
>TRBD1|TRBJ1-6|TRBV7-9
TGTGCCAGCAGCTTAGCGGGTGCAGGGGGCAGTTCACCCCTCCACTTT
CASSLAGAGGSSPLHF
>TRBD2|TRBJ2-1|TRBV11-3
TGTGCCAGCAGCTCCAAAGGACTAGCGGGAGCCTACAATGAGCAGTTCTTC
CASSSKGLAGAYNEQFF
>TRBD1|TRBJ2-7|TRBV5-1
TGCGCCAGCAGCCCGCGTTGGGACAGGGGCCCCTACGAGCAGTACTTC
CASSPRWDRGPYEQYF
>TRBD1|TRBJ1-4|TRBV29-1
TGCAGCGTTACGGACAGGGGGCGAGAAAAACTGTTTTTT
CSVTDRGREKLFF